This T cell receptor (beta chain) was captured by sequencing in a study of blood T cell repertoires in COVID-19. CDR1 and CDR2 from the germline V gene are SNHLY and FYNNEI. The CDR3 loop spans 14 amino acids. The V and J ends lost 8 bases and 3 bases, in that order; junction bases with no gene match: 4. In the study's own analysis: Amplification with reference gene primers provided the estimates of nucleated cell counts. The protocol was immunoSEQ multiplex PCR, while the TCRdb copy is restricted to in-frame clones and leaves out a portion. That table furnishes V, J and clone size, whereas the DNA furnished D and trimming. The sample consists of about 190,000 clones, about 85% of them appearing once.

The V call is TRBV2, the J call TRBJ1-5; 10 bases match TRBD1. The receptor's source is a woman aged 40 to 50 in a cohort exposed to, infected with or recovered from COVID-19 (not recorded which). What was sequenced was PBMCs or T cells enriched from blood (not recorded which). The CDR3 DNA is TGTGCCAGCGGGGACAGGGGCTACAATCAGCCCCAGCATTTT. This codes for CASGDRGYNQPQHF.